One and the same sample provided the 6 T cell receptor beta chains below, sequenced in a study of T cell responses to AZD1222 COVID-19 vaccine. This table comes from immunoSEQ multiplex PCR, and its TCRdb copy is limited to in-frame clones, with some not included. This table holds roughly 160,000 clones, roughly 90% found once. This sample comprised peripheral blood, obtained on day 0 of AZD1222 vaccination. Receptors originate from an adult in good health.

CDR3 sequence reads: CASSILTLGGAFF. The CDR3 nucleotides read TGTGCCAGCAGCATCCTTACCCTCGGCGGAGCTTTCTTT. This chain joins TRBV28 and TRBJ1-1, with D uncertain. In germline, CDR1 is MDHEN, CDR2 SYDVKM. V gave up 6 bases and J gave up 10 bases, with 18 bases separating them. The CDR3 is 13 residues long.

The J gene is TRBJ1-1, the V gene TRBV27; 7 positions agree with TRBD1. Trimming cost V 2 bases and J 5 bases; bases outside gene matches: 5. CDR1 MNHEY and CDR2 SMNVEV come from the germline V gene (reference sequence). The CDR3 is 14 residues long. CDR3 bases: TGTGCCAGCAGTTTAAGAGGGGGCAGAACTGAAGCTTTCTTT. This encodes CASSLRGGRTEAFF.

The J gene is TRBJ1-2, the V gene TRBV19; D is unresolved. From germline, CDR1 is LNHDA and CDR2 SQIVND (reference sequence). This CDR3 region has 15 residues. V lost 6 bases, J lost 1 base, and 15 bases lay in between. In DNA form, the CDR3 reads TGTGCCAGTAGCCTACAGACGGGAGTTAACTATGGCTACACCTTC. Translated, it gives CASSLQTGVNYGYTF.

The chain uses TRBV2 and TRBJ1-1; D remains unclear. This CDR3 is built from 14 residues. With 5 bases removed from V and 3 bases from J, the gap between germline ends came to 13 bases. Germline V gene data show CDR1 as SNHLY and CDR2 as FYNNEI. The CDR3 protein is CASSLAEVHTEAFF. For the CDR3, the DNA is TGTGCCAGCAGTCTTGCGGAAGTGCACACTGAAGCTTTCTTT.

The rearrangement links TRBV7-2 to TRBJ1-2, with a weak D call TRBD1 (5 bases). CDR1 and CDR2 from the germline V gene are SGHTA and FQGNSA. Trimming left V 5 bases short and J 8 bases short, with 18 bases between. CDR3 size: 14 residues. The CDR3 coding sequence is TGTGCCAGCAGCAGCCGGGACCAATTCGGGGGCTACACCTTC. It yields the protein CASSSRDQFGGYTF.

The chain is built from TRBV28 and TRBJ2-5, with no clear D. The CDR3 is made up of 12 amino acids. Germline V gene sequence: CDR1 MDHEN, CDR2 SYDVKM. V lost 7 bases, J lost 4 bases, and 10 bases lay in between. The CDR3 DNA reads TGTGCCAGCACGGGCCCCCTAGAGACCCAGTACTTC. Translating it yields CASTGPLETQYF.